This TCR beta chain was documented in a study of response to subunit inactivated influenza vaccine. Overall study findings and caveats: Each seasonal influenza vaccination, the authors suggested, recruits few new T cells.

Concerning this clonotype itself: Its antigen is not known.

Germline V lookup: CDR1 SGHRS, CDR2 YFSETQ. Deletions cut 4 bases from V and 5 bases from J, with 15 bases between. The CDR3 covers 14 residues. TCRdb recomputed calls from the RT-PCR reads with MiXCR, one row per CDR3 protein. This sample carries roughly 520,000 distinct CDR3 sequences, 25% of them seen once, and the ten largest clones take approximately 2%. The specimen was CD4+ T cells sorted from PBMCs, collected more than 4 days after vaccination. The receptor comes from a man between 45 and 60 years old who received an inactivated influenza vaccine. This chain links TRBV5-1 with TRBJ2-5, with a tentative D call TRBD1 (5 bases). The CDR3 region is CASSPSQGWETQYF. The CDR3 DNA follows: TGCGCCAGCAGCCCCTCGCAGGGCTGGGAGACCCAGTACTTC.